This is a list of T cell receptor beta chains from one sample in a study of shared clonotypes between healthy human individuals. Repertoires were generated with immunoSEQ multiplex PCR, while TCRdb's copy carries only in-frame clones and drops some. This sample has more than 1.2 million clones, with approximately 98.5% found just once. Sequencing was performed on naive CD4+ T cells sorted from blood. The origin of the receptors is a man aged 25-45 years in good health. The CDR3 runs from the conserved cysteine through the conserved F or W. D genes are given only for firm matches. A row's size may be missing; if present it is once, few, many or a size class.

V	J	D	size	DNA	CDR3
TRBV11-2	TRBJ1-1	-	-	TGTGCCAGCAGCCCTCGGACGTTGAACACTGAAGCTTTCTTT	CASSPRTLNTEAFF
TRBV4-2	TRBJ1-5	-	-	TGTGCCAGCAGCCAGGGGGTTCAGCCCCAGCATTTT	CASSQGVQPQHF
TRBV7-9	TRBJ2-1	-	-	TGTGCCAGCAGCACCCCGGGACCCACTCCTTCCAATGAGCAGTTCTTC	CASSTPGPTPSNEQFF
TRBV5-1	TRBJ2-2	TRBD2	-	TGCGCCAGCAGCTTGATGGGGACTAGCGGGAGGACTTCGGCCGGGGAGCTGTTTTTT	CASSLMGTSGRTSAGELFF
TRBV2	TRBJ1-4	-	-	TGTGCCAGCAGTGAAGTGGCTGAAAAACTGTTTTTT	CASSEVAEKLFF
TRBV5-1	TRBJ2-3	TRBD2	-	TGCGCCAGCAGCTCGGGACTAGTGACAGATACGCAGTATTTT	CASSSGLVTDTQYF
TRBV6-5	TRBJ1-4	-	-	TGTGCCAGCAGTCGCGGACTCGGCGAAAAACTGTTTTTT	CASSRGLGEKLFF
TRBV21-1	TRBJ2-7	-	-	TGTGCCAGCATCCCGGGACAGGGTGACTACGAGCAGTACTTC	CASIPGQGDYEQYF
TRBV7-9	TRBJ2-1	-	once	TGTGCCAGCAGCTTAGTTATGGGGAAACCCTCCTACAATGAGCAGTTCTTC	CASSLVMGKPSYNEQFF
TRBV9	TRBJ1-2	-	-	TGTGCCAGCAGCCCCACGCCGCGAGACTATGGCTACACCTTC	CASSPTPRDYGYTF
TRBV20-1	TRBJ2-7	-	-	TGCAGTGTAACTCAAAACTACGAGCAGTACTTC	CSVTQNYEQYF
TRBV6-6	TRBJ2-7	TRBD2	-	TGTGCCACCCAGCCCCTAGCGGGATCCGAGCAGTACTTC	CATQPLAGSEQYF
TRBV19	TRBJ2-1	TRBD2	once	TGTGCCAGTAGTATAGATCGGCTTAGCGGGAGGGCCTATGAGCAGTTCTTC	CASSIDRLSGRAYEQFF
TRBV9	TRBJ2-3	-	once	TGTGCCAGCAGCGTAGCTGCGACAGATACGCAGTATTTT	CASSVAATDTQYF
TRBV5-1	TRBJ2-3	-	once	TGCGCCAGCAGCTTGGTAAAGGGACCAGCAGATACGCAGTATTTT	CASSLVKGPADTQYF
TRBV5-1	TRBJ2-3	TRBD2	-	TGCGCCAGCAGCTCTGCACTAGCGGTAATGGATACGCAGTATTTT	CASSSALAVMDTQYF
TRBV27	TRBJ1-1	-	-	TGTGCCAGCAGTTTATCAGGGACCATGAACACTGAAGCTTTCTTT	CASSLSGTMNTEAFF
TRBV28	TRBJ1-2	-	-	TGTGCCAGCAGCATAAGGGGGATAGGACAGAACTATGGCTACACCTTC	CASSIRGIGQNYGYTF
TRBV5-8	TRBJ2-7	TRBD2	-	TGTGCCAGCAGCAACCAGTGGACTAGCGTCTACGAGCAGTACTTC	CASSNQWTSVYEQYF
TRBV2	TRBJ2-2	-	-	TGTGCCAGCAGAGGGACCGGGGAGCTGTTTTTT	CASRGTGELFF
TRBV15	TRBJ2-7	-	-	TGTGCCACCAGCAGGGATAGGTTGGCTAGCGTCTACGAGCAGTACTTC	CATSRDRLASVYEQYF
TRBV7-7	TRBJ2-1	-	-	TGTGCCAGCAGCTTCTCCGGCAAGGTTGAGCAGTTCTTC	CASSFSGKVEQFF
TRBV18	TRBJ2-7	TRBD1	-	TGTGCCAGCTCGCCCACAGGGGAAAGCGAGCAGTACTTC	CASSPTGESEQYF
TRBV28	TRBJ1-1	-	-	TGTGCCAGCACCGCAGGGGCTGCGGCTTTCTTT	CASTAGAAAFF
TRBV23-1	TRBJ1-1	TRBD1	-	TGCGCCAGCCTCGTCCCCTGGGGGCAGGGGGAATCTTTCTTT	CASLVPWGQGESFF
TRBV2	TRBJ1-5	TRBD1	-	TGTGCCAGCAGTGGGACAGGGGGCATGCAGCCCCAGCATTTT	CASSGTGGMQPQHF
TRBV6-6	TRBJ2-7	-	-	TGTGCCAGCAGTAACCCCGGTGCGCTCGAGCAGTACTTC	CASSNPGALEQYF
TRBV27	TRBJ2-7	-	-	TGTGCCAGCAGTCTCCGGCGGGGCTCTAGCTCCTACGAGCAGTACTTC	CASSLRRGSSSYEQYF
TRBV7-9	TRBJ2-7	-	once	TGTGCCAGCAGTTCTCAGTGGGACGAACCCTACGAGCAGTACTTC	CASSSQWDEPYEQYF
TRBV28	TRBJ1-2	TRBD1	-	TGTGCCAGCAGTTTGGACAGGGACTATGGCTACACCTTC	CASSLDRDYGYTF
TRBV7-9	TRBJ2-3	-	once	TGTGCCAGCAGCTTAGTGGATACGCAGTATTTT	CASSLVDTQYF
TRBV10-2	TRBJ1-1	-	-	TGCGCCAGCAGGCCACGCGGGGGCACTGAAGCTTTCTTT	CASRPRGGTEAFF
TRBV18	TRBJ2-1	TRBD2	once	TGTGCCAGCTCCCGATTCGATACCGGGACTAGAGATAATGAGCAGTTCTTC	CASSRFDTGTRDNEQFF
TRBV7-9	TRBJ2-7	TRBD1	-	TGTGCCAGCAGCACCCGACAGGGATCCTACGAGCAGTACTTC	CASSTRQGSYEQYF
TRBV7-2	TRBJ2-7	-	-	TGTGCCAGCAGCTTATCTGGGTTTGAGTCTCACGAGCAGTACTTC	CASSLSGFESHEQYF
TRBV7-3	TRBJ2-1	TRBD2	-	TGTGCCAGCAGCTCTCGGGAGGCCCTCGATGAGCAGTTCTTC	CASSSREALDEQFF
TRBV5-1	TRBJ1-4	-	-	TGCGCCAGCAGCTTGGGGACTCAGGGACGAAGGAGAGAGTCAACTAATGAAAAACTGTTTTTT	CASSLGTQGRRRESTNEKLFF
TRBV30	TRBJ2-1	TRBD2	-	TGTGCCTGGAGTGTACCCCCCGGACTAGCGGGTCTATCTTACAATGAGCAGTTCTTC	CAWSVPPGLAGLSYNEQFF
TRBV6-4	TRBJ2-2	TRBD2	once	TGTGCCACCAGACTAGCGGAAGGATGGGACACCGGGGAGCTGTTTTTT	CATRLAEGWDTGELFF
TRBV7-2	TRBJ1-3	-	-	TGTGCCAGCAGCAGGGAAGGCGCAAGCCGAGCTGGAAACACCATATATTTT	CASSREGASRAGNTIYF
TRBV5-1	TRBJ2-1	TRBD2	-	TGCGCCAGCAGCCCCTACCCTCTAGCGGGAGGCAATGAGCAGTTCTTC	CASSPYPLAGGNEQFF
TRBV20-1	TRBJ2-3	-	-	TGCAGTGCTGGAGAAGGCTTGGGGCAGTATTTT	CSAGEGLGQYF
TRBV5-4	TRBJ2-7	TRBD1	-	TGTGCCAGCAGCGGACCGGACAGGGACTACGAGCAGTACTTC	CASSGPDRDYEQYF
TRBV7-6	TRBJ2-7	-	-	TGTGCCAGCAGCTTTCGACTAGACAGCGAGCAGTACTTC	CASSFRLDSEQYF
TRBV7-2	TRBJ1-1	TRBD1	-	TGTGCCAGCAGCTTACGTCAGGGGGCGACAGCTTTCTTT	CASSLRQGATAFF
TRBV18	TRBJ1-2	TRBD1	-	TGTGCCAGCTCACCACTTACGACAGGGCTAACCGGTAACTATGGCTACACCTTC	CASSPLTTGLTGNYGYTF
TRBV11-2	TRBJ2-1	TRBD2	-	TGTGCCAGCACTCCACTAGCGGGCAAATACAATGAGCAGTTCTTC	CASTPLAGKYNEQFF
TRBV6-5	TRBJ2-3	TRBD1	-	TGTGCCAGCAGTTCCTACAGGGGGCGGACAGATACGCAGTATTTT	CASSSYRGRTDTQYF
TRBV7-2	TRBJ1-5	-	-	TGTGCCAGCAGCTCCCCGGGACAATTACTTTATAGCAATCAGCCCCAGCATTTT	CASSSPGQLLYSNQPQHF
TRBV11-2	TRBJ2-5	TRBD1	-	TGTGCCAGCAGCCCCGACAGGGTGGTTGAGACCCAGTACTTC	CASSPDRVVETQYF
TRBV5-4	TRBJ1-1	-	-	TGTGCCAGCAGCTTGGAAGGGCAGATCGTGAACACTGAAGCTTTCTTT	CASSLEGQIVNTEAFF